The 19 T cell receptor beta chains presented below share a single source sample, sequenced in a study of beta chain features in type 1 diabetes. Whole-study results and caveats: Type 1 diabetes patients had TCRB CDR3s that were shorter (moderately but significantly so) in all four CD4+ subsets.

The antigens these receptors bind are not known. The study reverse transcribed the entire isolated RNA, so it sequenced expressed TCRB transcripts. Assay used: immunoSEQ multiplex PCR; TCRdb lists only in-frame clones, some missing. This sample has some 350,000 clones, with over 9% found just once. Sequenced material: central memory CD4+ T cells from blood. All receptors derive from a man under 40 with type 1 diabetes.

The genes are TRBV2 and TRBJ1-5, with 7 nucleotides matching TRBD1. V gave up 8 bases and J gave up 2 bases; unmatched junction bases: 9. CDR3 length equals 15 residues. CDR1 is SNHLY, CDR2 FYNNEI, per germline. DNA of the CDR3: TGTGCCAGCGAAACTCGACAGGGTGGCAATCAGCCCCAGCATTTT. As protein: CASETRQGGNQPQHF.

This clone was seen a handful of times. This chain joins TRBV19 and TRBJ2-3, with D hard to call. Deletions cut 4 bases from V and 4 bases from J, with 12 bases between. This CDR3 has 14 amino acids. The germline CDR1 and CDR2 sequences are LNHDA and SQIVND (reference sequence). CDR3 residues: CASSNPQTSDTQYF. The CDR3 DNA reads TGTGCCAGTAGTAACCCCCAGACGTCAGATACGCAGTATTTT.

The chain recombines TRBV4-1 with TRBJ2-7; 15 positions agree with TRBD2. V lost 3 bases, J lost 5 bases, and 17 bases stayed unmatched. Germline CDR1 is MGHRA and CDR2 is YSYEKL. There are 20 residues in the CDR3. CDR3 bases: TGCGCCAGCAGCCATCGGACCGGGACTAGCGGGAGGTCCCCCCTAGACGAGCAGTACTTC. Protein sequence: CASSHRTGTSGRSPLDEQYF.

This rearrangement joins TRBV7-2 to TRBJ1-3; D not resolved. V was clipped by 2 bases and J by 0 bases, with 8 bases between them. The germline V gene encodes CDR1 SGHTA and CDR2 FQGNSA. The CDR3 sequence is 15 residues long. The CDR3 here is CASSLLGTSGNTIYF. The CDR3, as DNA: TGTGCCAGCAGCTTATTGGGAACCTCTGGAAACACCATATATTTT.

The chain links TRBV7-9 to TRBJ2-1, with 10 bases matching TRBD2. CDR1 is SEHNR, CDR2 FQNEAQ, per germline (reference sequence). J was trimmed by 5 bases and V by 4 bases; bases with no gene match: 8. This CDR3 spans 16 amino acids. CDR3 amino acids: CASSSLSGRANNEQFF. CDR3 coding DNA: TGTGCCAGCAGCTCCTTAAGCGGGAGGGCCAACAATGAGCAGTTCTTC.

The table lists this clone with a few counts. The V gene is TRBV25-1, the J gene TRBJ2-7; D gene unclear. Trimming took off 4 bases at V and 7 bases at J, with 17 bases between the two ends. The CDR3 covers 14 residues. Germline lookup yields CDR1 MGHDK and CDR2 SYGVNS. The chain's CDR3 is CASSGSVALGEQYF. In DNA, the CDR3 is TGTGCCAGCAGTGGGTCAGTCGCTTTGGGAGAGCAGTACTTC.

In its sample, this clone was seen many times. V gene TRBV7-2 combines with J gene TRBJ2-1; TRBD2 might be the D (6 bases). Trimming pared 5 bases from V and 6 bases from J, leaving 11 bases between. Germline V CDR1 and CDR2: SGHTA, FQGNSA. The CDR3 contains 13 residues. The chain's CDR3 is CASSDGGGNEQFF. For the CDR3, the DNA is TGTGCCAGCAGCGACGGGGGTGGCAATGAGCAGTTCTTC.

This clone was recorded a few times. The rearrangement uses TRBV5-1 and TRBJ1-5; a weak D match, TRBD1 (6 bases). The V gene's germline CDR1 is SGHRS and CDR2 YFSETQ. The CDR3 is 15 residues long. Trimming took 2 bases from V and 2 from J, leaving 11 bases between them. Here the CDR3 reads CASSLQGARNQPQHF. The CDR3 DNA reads TGCGCCAGCAGCTTACAGGGCGCTCGCAATCAGCCCCAGCATTTT.

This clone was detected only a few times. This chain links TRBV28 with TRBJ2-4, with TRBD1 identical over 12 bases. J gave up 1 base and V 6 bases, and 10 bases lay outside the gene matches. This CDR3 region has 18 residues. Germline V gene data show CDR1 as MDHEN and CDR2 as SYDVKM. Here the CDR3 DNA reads TGTGCCAGCAGCCCACCGGGACAGGGGGCGCGGGCCAAAAACATTCAGTACTTC. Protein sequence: CASSPPGQGARAKNIQYF.

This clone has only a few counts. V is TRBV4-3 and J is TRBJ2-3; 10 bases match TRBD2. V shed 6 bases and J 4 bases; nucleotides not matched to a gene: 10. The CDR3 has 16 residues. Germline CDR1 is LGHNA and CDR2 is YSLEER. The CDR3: CASSTKAGGPADTQYF. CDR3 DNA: TGCGCCAGCAGTACAAAAGCGGGAGGGCCCGCAGATACGCAGTATTTT.

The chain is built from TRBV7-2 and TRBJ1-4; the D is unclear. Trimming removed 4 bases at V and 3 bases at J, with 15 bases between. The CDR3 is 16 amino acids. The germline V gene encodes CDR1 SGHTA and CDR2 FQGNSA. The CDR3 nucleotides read TGTGCCAGCAGCTCCGCAGTGTCCATAGCTAATGAAAAACTGTTTTTT. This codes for CASSSAVSIANEKLFF.

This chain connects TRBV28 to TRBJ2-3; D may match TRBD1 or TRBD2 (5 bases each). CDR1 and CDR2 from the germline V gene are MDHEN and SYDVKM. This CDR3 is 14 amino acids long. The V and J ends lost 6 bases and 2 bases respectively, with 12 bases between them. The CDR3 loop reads CASRTGTLTDTQYF. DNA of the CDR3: TGTGCCAGCAGGACCGGGACCCTCACAGATACGCAGTATTTT.

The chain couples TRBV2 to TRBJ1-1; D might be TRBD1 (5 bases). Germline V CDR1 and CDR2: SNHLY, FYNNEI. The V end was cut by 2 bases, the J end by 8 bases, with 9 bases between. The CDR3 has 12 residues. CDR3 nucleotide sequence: TGTGCCAGCAGTGAAACTGGGGGGGAAGCTTTCTTT. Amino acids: CASSETGGEAFF.

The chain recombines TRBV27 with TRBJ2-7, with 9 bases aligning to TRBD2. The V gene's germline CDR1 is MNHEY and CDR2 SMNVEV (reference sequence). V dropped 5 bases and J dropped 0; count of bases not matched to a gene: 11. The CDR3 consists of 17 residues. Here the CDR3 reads CASSRGTLREGSYEQYF. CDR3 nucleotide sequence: TGTGCCAGCAGTAGAGGGACCCTGCGGGAGGGCTCCTACGAGCAGTACTTC.

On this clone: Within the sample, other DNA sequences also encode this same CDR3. In nucleotides, the CDR3 is TGCGCCAGCAGCATTTCCGGGACAGGGAACACTGAAGCTTTCTTT. Its translation: CASSISGTGNTEAFF. The V and J genes are TRBV5-1 and TRBJ1-1; 8 nucleotides line up with TRBD1. CDR3 length: 15 amino acids. V was clipped by 4 bases and J by 1 base; unmatched bases: 6. CDR1 is SGHRS, CDR2 YFSETQ, per germline. Full variable domain (remainder filled in from reference TRBV5-1 and TRBJ1-1): KAGVTQTPRYLIKTRGQQVTLSCSPISGHRSVSWYQQTPGQGLQFLFEYFSETQRNKGNFPGRFSGRQFSNSRSEMNVSTLELGDSALYLCASSISGTGNTEAFFGQGTRLTVV.

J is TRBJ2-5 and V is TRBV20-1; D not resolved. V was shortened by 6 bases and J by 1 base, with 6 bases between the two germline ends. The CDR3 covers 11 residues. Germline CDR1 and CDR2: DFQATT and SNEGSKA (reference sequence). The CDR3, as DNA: TGCAGTGCCCCTTCCCAAGAGACCCAGTACTTC. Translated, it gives CSAPSQETQYF.

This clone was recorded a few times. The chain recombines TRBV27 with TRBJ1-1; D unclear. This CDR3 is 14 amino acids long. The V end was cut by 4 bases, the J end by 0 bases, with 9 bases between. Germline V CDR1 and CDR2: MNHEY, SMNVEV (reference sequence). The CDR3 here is CASSSRQLNTEAFF. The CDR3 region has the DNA TGTGCCAGCAGTTCCAGGCAGTTGAACACTGAAGCTTTCTTT.

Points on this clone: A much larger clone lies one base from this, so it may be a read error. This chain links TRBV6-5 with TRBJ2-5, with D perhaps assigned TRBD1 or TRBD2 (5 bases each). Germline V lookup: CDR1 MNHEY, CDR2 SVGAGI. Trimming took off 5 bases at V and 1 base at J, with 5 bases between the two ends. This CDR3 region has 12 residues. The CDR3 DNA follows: TGTGCCAGCAGTGGGGGCCAAGAGACCCAGTACTTC. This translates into CASSGGQETQYF.

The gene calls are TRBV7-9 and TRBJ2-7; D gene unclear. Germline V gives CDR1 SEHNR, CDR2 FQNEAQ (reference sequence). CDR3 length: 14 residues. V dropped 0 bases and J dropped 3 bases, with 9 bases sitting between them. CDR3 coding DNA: TGTGCCAGCAGCTTAGCCGGACGTATCTACGAGCAGTACTTC. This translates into CASSLAGRIYEQYF.